The 15 T cell receptor beta chains below all came from one sample that was sequenced in a study of post-analysis software for immune sequencing data. Whole-study results and caveats: In patients, 4 to 6 TRBV segments were more frequent than in controls, with TRBV5-6, TRBV5-1 and TRBV20-1 among them.

Presence of unique molecular identifiers characterized the TCR beta cDNA libraries. A single record per CDR3 protein comes from TCRdb applying MiXCR to the PCR reads. Seen here are some 260,000 distinct CDR3 sequences, approximately 34% observed once, and the top ten hold 4% to 6%. What these receptors recognize is not known. Specimen: blood. The receptors come from a girl between 10 and 17 years old with multiple sclerosis.

The chain is built from TRBV14 and TRBJ1-1, with D maybe TRBD1 (6 bases). CDR3 size: 14 residues. In germline, CDR1 is SGHDN, CDR2 FVKESK. V shed 4 bases and J shed 11 bases, with 20 bases lying between them. The CDR3 loop is CASSRPPAGGRAFF. CDR3 DNA sequence: TGTGCCAGCAGCCGGCCCCCTGCGGGGGGGCGCGCTTTCTTT.

This clonotype was seen at least ten times. The rearrangement joins TRBV6-6 to TRBJ1-2; D possibly corresponds to TRBD1 (5 bases). Germline CDR1 reads MNHNY; CDR2 reads SVGAGI (reference sequence). The CDR3 consists of 13 residues. Trimming stripped 5 bases from V and 8 bases from J, with 15 bases between. This CDR3 is CASSEDGWGGYTF. The CDR3 DNA is TGTGCCAGCAGTGAGGACGGATGGGGGGGCTACACCTTC.

This chain joins TRBV27 and TRBJ2-4; D is unclear. CDR1 and CDR2 from the germline V gene are MNHEY and SMNVEV (reference sequence). The CDR3 has 12 amino acids. Trimming removed 0 bases at V and 15 bases at J, with 12 bases between. CDR3 coding DNA: TGTGCCAGCAGTTTATCGCGAAGTCGCAGGTACTTC. Translation gives CASSLSRSRRYF.

This clonotype was detected many times. This rearrangement joins TRBV7-9 to TRBJ2-3; no firm D call. Trimming removed 5 bases from V and 2 bases from J, with 17 bases in between. This CDR3 is 16 amino acids long. Looked up from germline, CDR1 is SEHNR and CDR2 is FQNEAQ (reference sequence). The CDR3 spells CASSTTRTKVTDTQYF. The CDR3 DNA reads as TGTGCCAGCAGCACGACTCGTACTAAAGTCACAGATACGCAGTATTTT. The entire variable domain, with the rest obtained from reference TRBV7-9 and TRBJ2-3, is as follows: DTGVSQNPRHKITKRGQNVTFRCDPISEHNRLYWYRQTLGQGPEFLTYFQNEAQLEKSRLLSDRFSAERPKGSFSTLEIQRTEQGDSAMYLCASSTTRTKVTDTQYFGPGTRLTVL.

This clonotype was seen a handful of times. The chain links TRBV3-1 to TRBJ2-3; either TRBD1 or TRBD2 may supply D (5 bases each). The CDR3 contains 15 residues. Germline lookup yields CDR1 LGHDT and CDR2 YNNKEL (reference sequence). Trimming took 6 bases from V and 8 from J, leaving 21 bases between them. The CDR3 sequence is CASSPVGTHRGTQYF. Written as DNA, the CDR3 is TGTGCCAGCAGTCCTGTAGGGACGCACAGAGGTACGCAGTATTTT.

This chain joins TRBV7-8 and TRBJ1-1, with D tentatively TRBD1 (6 bases). In germline, CDR1 is SGHVS, CDR2 FQNEAQ. Deletions cut 5 bases from V and 2 bases from J, with 27 bases between. The CDR3 is 19 residues long. The CDR3 DNA is TGTGCCAGCAGCCCGACGAGGGGGAATGGGCCAATGTTTAACACTGAAGCTTTCTTT. Protein sequence: CASSPTRGNGPMFNTEAFF.

Notes on this clonotype: A read error may be the cause here, since a much bigger clone is one base away. The chain has TRBV28 and TRBJ2-7, with D unresolved. The CDR3 spans 12 residues. Germline assignment: CDR1 MDHEN and CDR2 SYDVKM. V dropped 2 bases and J dropped 4 bases, with 6 bases sitting between them. The CDR3 spells CASSLVRYEQYF. In DNA form, the CDR3 reads TGTGCCAGCAGTTTAGTGAGGTACGAGCAGTACTTC.

This clonotype came up many times. V gene TRBV20-1 combines with J gene TRBJ1-4; D remains unclear. The CDR3 spans 12 residues. Trimming left V 2 bases short and J 11 bases short, with 12 bases between. Germline CDR1 reads DFQATT; CDR2 reads SNEGSKA (reference sequence). The CDR3 loop reads CSARKVEDKLFF. The CDR3 coding sequence is TGCAGTGCTAGAAAAGTGGAGGACAAACTGTTTTTT.

As concerns this clonotype: A much bigger clone sits one base away, suggesting this may be a read error. No conserved phenylalanine or tryptophan ends this CDR3, so it is likely a read error. This sequence joins TRBV7-2 and TRBJ2-4; D possibly corresponds to TRBD1 (5 bases). The V and J ends lost 4 bases and 3 bases respectively, with 19 bases between them. Germline V gene sequence: CDR1 SGHTA, CDR2 FQGNSA. The CDR3 has 17 residues. This CDR3 is CASSSQSGRVGKNIQYL. The CDR3 DNA follows: TGTGCCAGCAGCTCCCAATCGGGCAGGGTCGGCAAAAACATTCAGTACCTC.

This clonotype was found many times. The CDR3 DNA reads TGCGCCAGCAGCTTGGAAGGGGGGCGAAACTATGGCTACACCTTC. It codes for CASSLEGGRNYGYTF. V usage is TRBV5-1 and J usage is TRBJ1-2, with D possibly TRBD1 on 6 matching bases. The CDR3 runs 15 residues. Per the germline V gene, CDR1 is SGHRS and CDR2 is YFSETQ. The germline V and J ends were trimmed by 0 bases and 2 bases, with 11 bases remaining between them.

This clonotype was counted between two and nine times. The genes are TRBV30 and TRBJ2-5, with TRBD2 matching 13 bases. Germline V lookup: CDR1 GTSNPN, CDR2 SVGIG (reference sequence). The CDR3 has 14 amino acids. J lost 11 bases, V lost 2 bases, and 8 bases had no gene match. CDR3 coding DNA: TGTGCCTGGAGTCCTATAGGGACTAGCGGGGAGCAGTACTTC. As protein: CAWSPIGTSGEQYF.

This clonotype was seen many times. The rearrangement joins TRBV12-3 or TRBV12-4 to TRBJ2-5; TRBD1 aligns across 8 bases. The CDR3 extends over 14 amino acids. V was clipped by 3 bases and J by 2 bases; unmatched bases: 2. Written as DNA, the CDR3 is TGTGCCAGCAGTTTTCGACAGGGGCAAGAGACCCAGTACTTC. Protein: CASSFRQGQETQYF.

This clonotype was recorded many times. CDR3 DNA: TGCGCCAGCAGCTTGGCCTTGCAGGGGAGCTCCTATAATTCACCCCTCCACTTT. Its protein product is CASSLALQGSSYNSPLHF. This chain connects TRBV5-1 to TRBJ1-6, with D maybe TRBD1 (6 bases). In germline, CDR1 is SGHRS, CDR2 YFSETQ. The V gene lost 0 bases and the J gene lost 0 bases, with 13 bases spanning the gap. The CDR3 has 18 residues.

The sample holds many counts of this clonotype. The chain links TRBV7-8 to TRBJ2-1; 11 nucleotides align to TRBD2. This CDR3 has 15 residues. The junction had 1 base not matched to a gene; V was cut back by 4 bases and J by 2 bases. Per the germline V gene, CDR1 is SGHVS and CDR2 is FQNEAQ. The CDR3 DNA is TGTGCCAGCAGCTCGGGACTAGCGGCCTACAATGAGCAGTTCTTC. As protein: CASSSGLAAYNEQFF.

Turning to this clonotype: A much larger clone lies a single base off, so this may be a read error. The chain is built from TRBV5-1 and TRBJ2-5, with D perhaps TRBD1 (6 bases). Germline values: CDR1 SGHRS, CDR2 YFSETQ. CDR3 size: 14 residues. The CDR3 reads CTSSWQGKGETQYF. The CDR3 region has the DNA TGCACCAGCAGCTGGCAGGGGAAAGGAGAGACCCAGTACTTC. The variable domain in full, completed from reference TRBV5-1 and TRBJ2-5, reads KAGVTQTPRYLIKTRGQQVTLSCSPISGHRSVSWYQQTPGQGLQFLFEYFSETQRNKGNFPGRFSGRQFSNSRSEMNVSTLELGDSALYLCTSSWQGKGETQYFGPGTRLLVL.